What follows are 17 T cell receptor beta chains derived from one specimen sequenced in a study of cytotoxic CD8 clonotypes in ibrutinib-treated CLL. Profiled with immunoSEQ multiplex PCR; TCRdb holds only in-frame clones, not every one. The sample includes about 76,000 clones, just over 85% seen only once; the top ten take roughly 5.4%. This specimen was PBMCs, taken before ibrutinib treatment. The source is a human donor with chronic lymphocytic leukemia.

DNA for the CDR3: TGTGCCAGCAGCGGACGGGACGGTATAAGTGGCTACACCTTC. This translates into CASSGRDGISGYTF. J is TRBJ1-2 and V is TRBV9, with D perhaps TRBD1 (5 bases). CDR1 SGDLS and CDR2 YYNGEE come from the germline V gene. V lost 3 bases and J 7 bases, leaving 16 bases between the germline ends. CDR3 length: 14 amino acids.

The V gene is TRBV11-2, the J gene TRBJ2-5, with 9 positions matching TRBD2. CDR3 length: 17 residues. Germline loops: CDR1 SGHAT, CDR2 FQNNGV. V dropped 5 bases and J dropped 9; count of bases not matched to a gene: 19. The CDR3 DNA follows: TGTGCCAGCAGCGCCGGGGGAGGGCTAGCGGGGCGCGAGGCCCAGTACTTC. Its protein is CASSAGGGLAGREAQYF.

The genes are TRBV18 and TRBJ1-4; tentative D call: TRBD1 (5 bases). The CDR3 is 13 residues long. The V and J ends lost 4 bases and 6 bases respectively, with 9 bases between them. CDR1 KGHSH and CDR2 LQKENI come from the germline V gene. CDR3 in DNA: TGTGCCAGCTCACAACCAGGGTATGAAAAACTGTTTTTT. Protein: CASSQPGYEKLFF.

The chain combines TRBV6-5 with TRBJ1-2; weak D call: TRBD1 (6 bases). The CDR3 is 14 amino acids. Germline V lookup: CDR1 MNHEY, CDR2 SVGAGI. The germline V and J ends were trimmed by 0 bases and 6 bases, with 11 bases remaining between them. The CDR3 DNA follows: TGTGCCAGCAGTTACTCTGGACAGAACAATGGCTACACCTTC. Its protein product is CASSYSGQNNGYTF.

V gene TRBV27 combines with J gene TRBJ2-3; TRBD2 aligns across 9 bases. The CDR3 is 15 amino acids. CDR1 and CDR2 from the germline V gene are MNHEY and SMNVEV (reference sequence). V lost 1 base and J lost 3; bases outside the gene matches: 2. CDR3 nucleotides: TGTGCCAGCAGTTTATTAGCGGGAGCAACAGATACGCAGTATTTT. Its protein product is CASSLLAGATDTQYF.

This CDR3 is CASSLARAGAPTDTQYF. CDR3 sequence (DNA): TGTGCCAGCAGCTTAGCGAGAGCGGGAGCACCCACAGATACGCAGTATTTT. This chain links TRBV7-9 with TRBJ2-3, with 8 nucleotides matching TRBD2. This CDR3 is 17 amino acids long. Losses at the gene ends were 0 bases for V and 2 bases for J; bases not matched to a gene: 7. CDR1 and CDR2 (germline): SEHNR, FQNEAQ (reference sequence).

V and J are TRBV5-1 and TRBJ1-1, with 8 nucleotides matching TRBD1. The V gene end was trimmed by 4 bases and the J gene end by 5 bases; junction bases not matched to a gene: 13. Germline V gives CDR1 SGHRS, CDR2 YFSETQ. The CDR3 spans 16 residues. CDR3 amino acids: CASSPSAGGIGTEAFF. The CDR3 DNA reads as TGCGCCAGCAGCCCCTCCGCAGGGGGCATCGGGACTGAAGCTTTCTTT.

In its sample, this clone was seen a few times. The chain joins TRBV2 to TRBJ2-7, with unresolved D. The ends were cut back, 0 bases at V and 4 bases at J, with 16 bases in the middle. The CDR3 is made up of 16 amino acids. The germline V gene encodes CDR1 SNHLY and CDR2 FYNNEI. CDR3 in amino acids: CASSEAQNYMGYEQYF. DNA for the CDR3: TGTGCCAGCAGTGAAGCGCAGAACTACATGGGGTACGAGCAGTACTTC.

V usage is TRBV15 and J usage is TRBJ2-7, with a possible D match to TRBD2 (5 bases). Germline loops: CDR1 LNHNV, CDR2 YYDKDF (reference sequence). The CDR3 length is 15 residues. Trimming left V 3 bases short and J 6 bases short, with 18 bases between. The CDR3 here is CATSSSMVGVGEQYF. The CDR3 bases are TGTGCCACCAGCAGTTCGATGGTCGGGGTCGGCGAGCAGTACTTC.

V and J are TRBV5-1 and TRBJ1-1; D may be TRBD1 (6 bases). The germline V gene has CDR1 SGHRS and CDR2 YFSETQ. The V and J ends lost 4 bases and 2 bases respectively, with 12 bases between them. This CDR3 has 14 residues. DNA of the CDR3: TGCGCCAGCAGCATGGACAGTGGCAACACTGAAGCTTTCTTT. This sequence encodes CASSMDSGNTEAFF.

This sequence joins TRBV27 and TRBJ2-1, with TRBD2 matching over 9 bases. The CDR3 is made up of 17 amino acids. In germline, CDR1 is MNHEY, CDR2 SMNVEV (reference sequence). V was pared by 6 bases and J by 4 bases, with 13 bases of the junction left unmatched. The CDR3 spells CASRILAGGPEYNEQFF. In nucleotides, the CDR3 is TGTGCCAGCAGGATACTAGCGGGCGGACCCGAATACAATGAGCAGTTCTTC.

This chain uses TRBV7-3 with TRBJ2-7; 8 bases align to TRBD2. The CDR3 is made up of 14 amino acids. The V segment lost 5 bases and the J segment 3 bases; nucleotides outside the gene matches: 6. In germline, CDR1 is SGHTA, CDR2 FQGTGA. DNA for the CDR3: TGTGCCAGCAGCAATGGGGGACTAGACTACGAGCAGTACTTC. Its translation: CASSNGGLDYEQYF.

The CDR3 nucleotides read TGTGCCAGCAGTCGACAGGGGTTAGGAGGAAACACCATATATTTT. As protein: CASSRQGLGGNTIYF. J is TRBJ1-3 and V is TRBV27, with TRBD1 matching over 8 bases. The CDR3 totals 15 residues. Germline trimming cut 5 bases from V and 4 bases from J; bases unmatched to any gene: 7. From germline, CDR1 is MNHEY and CDR2 SMNVEV (reference sequence).

The chain has TRBV29-1 and TRBJ1-3; D is unresolved. The V gene's germline CDR1 is SQVTM and CDR2 ANQGSEA. There are 11 residues in the CDR3. V was shortened by 7 bases and J by 2 bases, with 6 bases between the two germline ends. As DNA, the CDR3 is TGCAGCGCAATAGCTGGAAACACCATATATTTT. This sequence encodes CSAIAGNTIYF.

V usage is TRBV19 and J usage is TRBJ1-2; 8 bases align to TRBD1. CDR1 LNHDA and CDR2 SQIVND come from the germline V gene (reference sequence). This CDR3 comprises 17 residues. With 1 base clipped from V and 4 bases from J, the junction kept 11 bases outside the gene matches. The CDR3 DNA follows: TGTGCCAGTAGTATAGTCCAGGGGGCGCGGGCTTCCTATGGCTACACCTTC. Encoded protein: CASSIVQGARASYGYTF.

This chain links TRBV6-5 with TRBJ2-7, with D hard to call. Per germline, CDR1 MNHEY and CDR2 SVGAGI. The CDR3 length is 13 residues. Trimming cost V 2 bases and J 7 bases, with 12 bases left between them. The CDR3, as DNA: TGTGCCAGCAGTTACGAGAGACGAGGAGAGCAGTACTTC. It is translated as CASSYERRGEQYF.

This clone came up a few times. The V and J genes are TRBV6-1 and TRBJ2-7, with D possibly TRBD1 on 6 matching bases. The CDR3 contains 13 residues. The V end lost 7 bases, the J end lost 4 bases, and 14 bases lay between the germline ends. Per germline, CDR1 MNHNS and CDR2 SASEGT. This CDR3 is CASNLGTSYEQYF. CDR3 coding DNA: TGTGCCAGCAACCTCGGGACATCTTACGAGCAGTACTTC.